Sequencing of this TCR beta chain was carried out in a study of CD8 T cells in Susac syndrome. RNA amounts of roughly 0.45 to 1 ug underwent reverse transcription with random hexamers. TCR beta CDR3 was amplified by immunoSEQ multiplex PCR. This amplification extended across 54 Vbeta and 13 Jbeta segments. TCRdb independently ran MiXCR on the immunoSEQ multiplex PCR reads; one entry per CDR3 protein. The repertoire holds 190,000 or so distinct CDR3 sequences, with nearly 95% as singletons. This clonotype was seen once. The CDR3 sequence is 12 residues long. Trimming left V 2 bases short and J 4 bases short, with 9 bases between. Germline lookup yields CDR1 DFQATT and CDR2 SNEGSKA (reference sequence). TEMRA cells were FACS-enriched and CD8+ and CD4+ T cells negatively isolated.

This sequence originates from a human donor with multiple sclerosis. The J gene is TRBJ2-7, the V gene TRBV20-1, with D tentatively TRBD1 (5 bases). Source material: CD4+ T cells from PBMCs. The DNA for the CDR3 is TGCAGTGCTAGACGACAGCAGTACGAGCAGTACTTC. Translation: CSARRQQYEQYF.